This entry concerns a single T cell receptor (beta chain). The data were taken from a study of blood T cell repertoires in COVID-19. Turning to the study itself: There were acute and convalescent COVID-19 samples, and they came from the United States, Italy and Spain.

Measured with immunoSEQ multiplex PCR; TCRdb has only the in-frame clones, and not every one. The sample has 110,000 to 150,000 clones; 80% to 90% are singletons. Germline CDR1 is SGHTA and CDR2 is FQGNSA. V was trimmed by 1 base and J by 7 bases, leaving 11 bases between them. This CDR3 contains 13 residues. The receptor was isolated from a woman in her fifties or sixties with acute or convalescent COVID-19. The source material was peripheral blood. This rearrangement joins TRBV7-2 to TRBJ2-7; weak D call: TRBD2 (6 bases). The CDR3 nucleotides read TGTGCCAGCAGCTTAGAGGCTCGGGGGGAGCAGTACTTC. Protein: CASSLEARGEQYF.